This TCR beta chain is drawn from a study of T cells after yellow fever vaccination. Study-wide background: Libraries from low-cell-number fractions were prepared with the SMART-Seq v4 Ultra Low Input RNA kit.

On this clonotype itself: Its antigen is currently unknown.

Study-level findings and limits: After the booster, over 95% of CD4 and just over 85% of CD8 primary-response clones were re-detected.

5'RACE template switching generated TCR cDNA, adding a universal primer site and UMIs. TCRdb re-called the 5' RACE reads through MiXCR, storing one row per CDR3 protein. The table shows fewer than 450,000 distinct CDR3 sequences, with more than 9% occurring only once. The specimen was PBMCs, collected on the day of the first yellow fever vaccination. The receptor was derived from a man aged 18 to 35 who received the YFV17D yellow fever vaccine.

CDR3 in amino acids: CASSQVAGTLYEQYF. CDR3 DNA: TGCGCCAGCAGCCAAGTGGCAGGCACTCTTTACGAGCAGTACTTC. This chain joins TRBV4-3 and TRBJ2-7; D unresolved. The CDR3 extends over 15 amino acids. Per germline, CDR1 LGHNA and CDR2 YSLEER. The V end lost 1 base, the J end lost 4 bases, and 14 bases lay between the germline ends.